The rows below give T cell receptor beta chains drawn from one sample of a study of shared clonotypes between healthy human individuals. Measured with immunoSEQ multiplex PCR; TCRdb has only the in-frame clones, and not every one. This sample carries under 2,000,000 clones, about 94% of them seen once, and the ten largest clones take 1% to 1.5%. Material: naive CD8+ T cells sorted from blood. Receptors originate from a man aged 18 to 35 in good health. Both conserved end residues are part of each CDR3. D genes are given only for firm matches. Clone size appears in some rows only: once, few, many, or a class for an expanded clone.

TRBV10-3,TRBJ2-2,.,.,CAISESSGLNTGELFF,TGTGCCATCAGTGAGTCGTCAGGCTTAAACACCGGGGAGCTGTTTTTT
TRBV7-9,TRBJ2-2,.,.,CASSFSHFTGELFF,TGTGCCAGCAGCTTTTCACATTTTACCGGGGAGCTGTTTTTT
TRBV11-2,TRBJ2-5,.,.,CASSPGDPYQETQYF,TGTGCCAGCAGCCCCGGGGACCCGTACCAAGAGACCCAGTACTTC
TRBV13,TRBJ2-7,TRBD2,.,CASSLSGRDYEQYF,TGTGCCAGCAGCCTCAGCGGGAGGGACTACGAGCAGTACTTC
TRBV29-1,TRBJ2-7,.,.,CSVEVVGSGEQYF,TGCAGCGTTGAGGTCGTGGGTTCCGGAGAGCAGTACTTC
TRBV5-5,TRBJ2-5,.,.,CASSLDYLFQETQYF,TGTGCCAGCAGCTTGGACTACCTGTTTCAAGAGACCCAGTACTTC
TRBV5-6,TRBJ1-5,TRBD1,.,CASSSGTGVQPQHF,TGTGCCAGCAGCTCCGGGACAGGGGTTCAGCCCCAGCATTTT
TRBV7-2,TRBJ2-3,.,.,CASSWGSRDYTQYF,TGTGCCAGCAGCTGGGGATCGCGTGACTATACGCAGTATTTT
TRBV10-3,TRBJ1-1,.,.,CASQKETEAFF,TGTGCCAGTCAGAAGGAAACTGAAGCTTTCTTT
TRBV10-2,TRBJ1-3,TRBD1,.,CASSDQQGGVRNTIYF,TGCGCCAGCAGTGATCAACAGGGGGGAGTAAGAAACACCATATATTTT
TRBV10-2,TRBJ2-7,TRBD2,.,CASTGLAGGPNYEQYF,TGCGCCAGCACCGGGCTAGCGGGGGGGCCGAACTACGAGCAGTACTTC
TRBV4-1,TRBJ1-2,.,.,CASSPAAYEANYGYTF,TGCGCCAGCAGCCCCGCGGCTTACGAAGCTAACTATGGCTACACCTTC
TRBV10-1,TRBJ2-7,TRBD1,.,CARHGQGRDEQYF,TGCGCCAGACACGGACAGGGCCGGGACGAGCAGTACTTC
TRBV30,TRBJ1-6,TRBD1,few,CAWSVQGSPLHF,TGTGCCTGGAGTGTACAGGGGTCACCCCTCCACTTT
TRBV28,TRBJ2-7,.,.,CASSGAGRGEQYF,TGTGCCAGCAGTGGCGCCGGCAGAGGGGAGCAGTACTTC
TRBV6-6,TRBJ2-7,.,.,CASSYSPNEQYF,TGTGCCAGCAGTTACTCCCCGAACGAGCAGTACTTC
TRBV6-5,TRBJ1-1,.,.,CASSPSMGEAFF,TGTGCCAGCAGCCCCTCGATGGGTGAAGCTTTCTTT
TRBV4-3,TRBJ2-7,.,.,CASSQDRSTFYEQYF,TGCGCCAGCAGCCAAGATAGGTCCACCTTCTACGAGCAGTACTTC
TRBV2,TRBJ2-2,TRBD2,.,CASSELVAGDYTGELFF,TGTGCCAGCAGTGAACTCGTGGCGGGGGACTACACCGGGGAGCTGTTTTTT
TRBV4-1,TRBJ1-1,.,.,CASSQGAGKNTEAFF,TGCGCCAGCAGCCAAGGGGCAGGTAAGAACACTGAAGCTTTCTTT
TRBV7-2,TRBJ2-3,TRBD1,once,CASSSSELDRGYVDTQYF,TGTGCCAGCAGCTCCTCAGAGCTCGACAGGGGGTATGTGGATACGCAGTATTTT
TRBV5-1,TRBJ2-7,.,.,CASSLVGDEQYF,TGCGCCAGCAGCTTGGTCGGGGACGAGCAGTACTTC